This record covers a single TCR beta chain. A single count supports this clone. The antigen it recognizes is unknown. Base qualities are not recorded, but no much larger clone differs from it by a single base. V gives up 2 bases and J gives up 3 bases, and the segment between their germline ends measures 13 bases. CDR1 and CDR2 are read off the germline V gene (reference sequence) as WNHNN and SYGVQD. The CDR3 covers 15 residues, taking in both the cysteine and the phenylalanine. The DNA shown is the 45-base CDR3, in frame from base 1. TCRbeta CDR3 regions were amplified from genomic DNA by means of the immunoSEQ Assay, a bias-controlled multiplex PCR. The original methods were these. The number of nucleated cells in each sample was estimated from the amplification of reference gene primers within the assay. To quantify the absolute abundance of each unique TCRbeta CDR3 rearrangement, sequence reads were collapsed and filtered. For each sample, productive Simpson clonality was calculated by taking the square root of Simpson's diversity index across productive rearrangements. TCRdb took over this immuneACCESS table, retaining in-frame rearrangements with V and J assigned. Such tables are incomplete; in checked studies, under half of the missing clones stem from an unresolved V gene, and the remainder is unexplained. The V and J calls and clone size come from that table; D and trimming were worked out from the DNA. The sample table lists over 200,000 clones, more than 75% of them with a count of one. Jointly, the top ten make up 1.5% to 2% of the sample.

The data stem from a study of blood T cell repertoires in COVID-19 (dated by TCRdb to about 2020). For the study in its entirety: The collaborator samples originated in the United States, Italy and Spain and spanned the acute and convalescent phases of COVID-19. The prospective study material was composed of cDNA or gDNA derived from T cells, B-cell-depleted T cells, or PBMCs. Subjects who had been exposed to COVID-19, were actively infected with it, or had recovered from it provided the deeply sampled blood TCRbeta repertoires that made up the dataset. The repertoires were released in a freely available public database meant as a resource for research on the immune response to SARS-CoV-2. The samples were drawn from the first 160 participants of the ongoing ImmuneRACE study and from 1,254 subjects provided by 6 global collaborators. Nearly every sample came with metadata listing a de-identified subject ID, COVID-19 status, age in years and sex. Where available, HLA class I and class II types were taken from metadata supplied by the sample provider and were not determined by assay-based typing.

Each collaborating institution followed its own protocols to collect whole blood in K2EDTA tubes. Collaborator samples were shipped for TCRbeta analysis as frozen whole blood, isolated PBMCs, or DNA extracted from either sample type. Study-level results and caveats: The quantity of clinical and demographic metadata differed by source and by participant and was supplied without curation.

Sequenced material: peripheral blood. The rearrangement joined TRBV10-1 to TRBJ2-5; TRBD2 is perhaps the D gene, given 7 matching bases. This receptor was identified in a man in his forties with active or convalescent COVID-19. In nucleotides, the sequence is TGCGCCAGCAGTGAGGCGGGGGCCGGAGAAGAGACCCAGTACTTC. Its product reads: CASSEAGAGEETQYF.